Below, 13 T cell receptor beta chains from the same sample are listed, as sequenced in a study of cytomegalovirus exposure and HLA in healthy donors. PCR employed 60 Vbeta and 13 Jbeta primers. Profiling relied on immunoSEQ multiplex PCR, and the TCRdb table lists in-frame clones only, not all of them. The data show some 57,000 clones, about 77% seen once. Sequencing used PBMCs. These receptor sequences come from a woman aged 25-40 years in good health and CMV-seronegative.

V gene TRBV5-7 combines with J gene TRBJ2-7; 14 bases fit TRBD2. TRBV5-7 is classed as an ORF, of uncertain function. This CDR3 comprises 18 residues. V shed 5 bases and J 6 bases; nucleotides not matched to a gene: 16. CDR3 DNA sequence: TGTGCCAGCAGGGTGACTAGCGGGAGGGAGGTCCCCACCTGCGAGCAGTACGTC. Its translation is CASRVTSGREVPTCEQYV.

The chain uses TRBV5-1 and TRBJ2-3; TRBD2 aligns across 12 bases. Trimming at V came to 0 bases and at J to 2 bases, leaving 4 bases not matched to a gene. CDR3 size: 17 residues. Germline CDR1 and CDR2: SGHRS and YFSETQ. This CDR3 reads CASSLGLAGGLTDTQYF. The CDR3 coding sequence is TGCGCCAGCAGCTTGGGTCTAGCGGGAGGGCTCACAGATACGCAGTATTTT. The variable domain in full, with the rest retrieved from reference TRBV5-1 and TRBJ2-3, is KAGVTQTPRYLIKTRGQQVTLSCSPISGHRSVSWYQQTPGQGLQFLFEYFSETQRNKGNFPGRFSGRQFSNSRSEMNVSTLELGDSALYLCASSLGLAGGLTDTQYFGPGTRLTVL.

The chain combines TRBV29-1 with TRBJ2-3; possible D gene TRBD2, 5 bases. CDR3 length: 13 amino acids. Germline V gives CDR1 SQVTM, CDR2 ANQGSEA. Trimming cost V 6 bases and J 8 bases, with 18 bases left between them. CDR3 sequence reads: CSVEDGPRGTQYF. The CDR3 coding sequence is TGCAGCGTGGAGGACGGTCCTCGAGGTACGCAGTATTTT.

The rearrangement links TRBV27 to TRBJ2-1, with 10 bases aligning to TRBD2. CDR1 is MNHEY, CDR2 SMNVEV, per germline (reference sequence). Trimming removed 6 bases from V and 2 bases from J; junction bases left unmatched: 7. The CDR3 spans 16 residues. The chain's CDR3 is CASSRTSGGPYNEQFF. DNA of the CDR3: TGTGCCAGCAGCCGGACTAGCGGAGGTCCCTACAATGAGCAGTTCTTC.

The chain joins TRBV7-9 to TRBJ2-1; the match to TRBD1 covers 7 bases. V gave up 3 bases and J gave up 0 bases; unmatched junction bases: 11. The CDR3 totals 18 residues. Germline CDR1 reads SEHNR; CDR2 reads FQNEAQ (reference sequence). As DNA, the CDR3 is TGTGCCAGCAGCTTCACACCGGACAGGTTGACCTCCTACAATGAGCAGTTCTTC. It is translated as CASSFTPDRLTSYNEQFF. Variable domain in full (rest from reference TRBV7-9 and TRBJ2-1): DTGVSQNPRHKITKRGQNVTFRCDPISEHNRLYWYRQTLGQGPEFLTYFQNEAQLEKSRLLSDRFSAERPKGSFSTLEIQRTEQGDSAMYLCASSFTPDRLTSYNEQFFGPGTRLTVL.

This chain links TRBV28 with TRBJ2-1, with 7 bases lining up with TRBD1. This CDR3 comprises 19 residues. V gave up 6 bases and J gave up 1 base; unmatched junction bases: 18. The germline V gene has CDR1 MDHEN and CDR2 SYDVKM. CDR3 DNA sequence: TGTGCCAGCAGCTTACGGGGACAGCTCCTGGTTTGGTCCTACAATGAGCAGTTCTTC. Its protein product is CASSLRGQLLVWSYNEQFF. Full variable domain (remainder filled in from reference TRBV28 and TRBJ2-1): DVKVTQSSRYLVKRTGEKVFLECVQDMDHENMFWYRQDPGLGLRLIYFSYDVKMKEKGDIPEGYSVSREKKERFSLILESASTNQTSMYLCASSLRGQLLVWSYNEQFFGPGTRLTVL.

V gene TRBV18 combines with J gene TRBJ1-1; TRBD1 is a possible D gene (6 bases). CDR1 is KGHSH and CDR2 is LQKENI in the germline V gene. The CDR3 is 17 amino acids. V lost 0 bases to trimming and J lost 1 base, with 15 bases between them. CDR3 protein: CASSPPGGGQPNTEAFF. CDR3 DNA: TGTGCCAGCTCACCACCGGGTGGAGGACAGCCGAACACTGAAGCTTTCTTT.

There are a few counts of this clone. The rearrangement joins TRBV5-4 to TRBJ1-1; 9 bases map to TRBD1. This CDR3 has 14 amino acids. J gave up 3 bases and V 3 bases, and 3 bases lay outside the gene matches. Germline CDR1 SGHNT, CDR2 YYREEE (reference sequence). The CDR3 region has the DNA TGTGCCAGCAGCTACGGACAGGGGTACACTGAAGCTTTCTTT. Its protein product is CASSYGQGYTEAFF.

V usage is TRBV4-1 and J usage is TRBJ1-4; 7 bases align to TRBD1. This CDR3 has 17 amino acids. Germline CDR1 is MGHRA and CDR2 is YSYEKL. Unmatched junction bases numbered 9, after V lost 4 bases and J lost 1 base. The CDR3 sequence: CASSPQEQGITNEKLFF. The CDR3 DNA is TGCGCCAGCAGCCCCCAAGAACAGGGGATAACTAATGAAAAACTGTTTTTT.

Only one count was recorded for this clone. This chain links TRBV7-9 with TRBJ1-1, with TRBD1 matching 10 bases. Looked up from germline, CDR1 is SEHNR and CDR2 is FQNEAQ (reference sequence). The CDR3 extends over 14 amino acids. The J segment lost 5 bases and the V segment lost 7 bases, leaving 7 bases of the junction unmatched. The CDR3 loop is CASTEGTGVTEAFF. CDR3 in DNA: TGTGCCAGCACAGAGGGGACAGGGGTAACTGAAGCTTTCTTT.

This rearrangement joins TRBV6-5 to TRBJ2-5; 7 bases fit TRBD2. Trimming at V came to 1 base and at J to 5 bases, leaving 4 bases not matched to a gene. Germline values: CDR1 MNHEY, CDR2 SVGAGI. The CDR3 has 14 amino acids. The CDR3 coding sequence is TGTGCCAGCAGTTACTACGGGGAGGGGGAGACCCAGTACTTC. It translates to CASSYYGEGETQYF.

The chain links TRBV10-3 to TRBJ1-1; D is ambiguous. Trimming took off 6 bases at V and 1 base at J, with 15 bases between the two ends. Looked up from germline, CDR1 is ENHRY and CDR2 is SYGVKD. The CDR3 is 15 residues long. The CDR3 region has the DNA TGTGCCATCAGCAATTCCGGACTGCAGAACACTGAAGCTTTCTTT. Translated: CAISNSGLQNTEAFF.

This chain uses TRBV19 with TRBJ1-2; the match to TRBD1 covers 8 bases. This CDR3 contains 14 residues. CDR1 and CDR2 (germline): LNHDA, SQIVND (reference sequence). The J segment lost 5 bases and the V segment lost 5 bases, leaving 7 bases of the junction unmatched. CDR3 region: CASSDPGQAYGYTF. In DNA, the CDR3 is TGTGCCAGTAGTGACCCGGGACAGGCTTATGGCTACACCTTC.